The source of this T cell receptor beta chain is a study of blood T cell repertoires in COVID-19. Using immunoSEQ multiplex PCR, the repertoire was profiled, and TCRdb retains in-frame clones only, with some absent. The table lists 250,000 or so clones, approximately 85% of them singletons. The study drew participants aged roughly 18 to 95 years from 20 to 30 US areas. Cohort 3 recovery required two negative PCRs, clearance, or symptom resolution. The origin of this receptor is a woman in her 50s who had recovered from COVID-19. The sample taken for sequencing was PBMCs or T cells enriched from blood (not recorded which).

In nucleotides, the CDR3 is TGTGCCAGCAGTTTAGGCAACTATGGCTACACCTTC. It codes for CASSLGNYGYTF. The chain links TRBV27 to TRBJ1-2; D is unresolved. V was pared by 2 bases and J by 2 bases, with 3 bases between. This CDR3 has 12 residues. Germline CDR1 MNHEY, CDR2 SMNVEV (reference sequence).